The T cell receptor beta chain under discussion was sequenced for a study of CD8+ T cells in alopecia areata. Across the study: Treatment of the treated patients consisted of oral tofacitinib, 5 to 10 mg twice daily. It was 6 to 18 months of tofacitinib, and then there were 6 months off drug. Findings and caveats of the study: Especially in alopecia totalis/universalis, lesional scalp showed greater clonality than normal scalp did.

Extracted RNA was reverse transcribed into cDNA, the sequencing template. Assay: immunoSEQ multiplex PCR; the TCRdb copy retains only in-frame clones and omits some. The sample lists approximately 63,000 clones, roughly three fifths occurring once. V lost 2 bases and J lost 4, with 6 bases in between. Germline lookup yields CDR1 SEHNR and CDR2 FQNEAQ (reference sequence). This CDR3 is built from 13 residues. In the case of this clone: What it binds is not known.

The sequences come from CD8+ T cells sorted from blood, collected at week 0. The TCR sequence derives from a human donor with alopecia areata. The chain joins TRBV7-9 to TRBJ1-5; D is uncertain. The CDR3 coding sequence is TGTGCCAGCAGCTTATTCGGGAATCAGCCCCAGCATTTT. This translates into CASSLFGNQPQHF.